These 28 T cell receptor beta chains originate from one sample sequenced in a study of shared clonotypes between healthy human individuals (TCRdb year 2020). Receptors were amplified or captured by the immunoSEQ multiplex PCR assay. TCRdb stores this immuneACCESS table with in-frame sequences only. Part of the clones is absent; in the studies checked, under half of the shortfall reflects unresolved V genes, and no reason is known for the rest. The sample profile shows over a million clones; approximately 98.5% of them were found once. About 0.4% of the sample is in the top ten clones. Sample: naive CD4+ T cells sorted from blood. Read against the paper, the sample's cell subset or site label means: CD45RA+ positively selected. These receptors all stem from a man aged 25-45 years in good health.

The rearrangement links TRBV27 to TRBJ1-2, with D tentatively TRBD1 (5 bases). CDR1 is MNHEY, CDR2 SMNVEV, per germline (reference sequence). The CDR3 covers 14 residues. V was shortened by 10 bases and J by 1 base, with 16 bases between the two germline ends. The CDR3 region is CATRRGSLNYGYTF. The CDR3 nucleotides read TGTGCCACCCGGAGGGGTTCCCTTAACTATGGCTACACCTTC.

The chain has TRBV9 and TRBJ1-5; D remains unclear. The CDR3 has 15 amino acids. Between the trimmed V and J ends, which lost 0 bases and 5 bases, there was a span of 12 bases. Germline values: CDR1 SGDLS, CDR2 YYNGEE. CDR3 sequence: CASSVGSGSDQPQHF. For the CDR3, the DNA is TGTGCCAGCAGCGTAGGGAGTGGGAGTGATCAGCCCCAGCATTTT.

CDR3 nucleotides: TGTGCCAGCAGTTTAATCGGACGGGCGGGAGTCCCCAATGAGCAGTTCTTC. Protein: CASSLIGRAGVPNEQFF. The J gene is TRBJ2-1, the V gene TRBV28; 7 bases fit TRBD2. Germline values: CDR1 MDHEN, CDR2 SYDVKM. Trimming at V came to 2 bases and at J to 6 bases, leaving 13 bases not matched to a gene. CDR3 length: 17 amino acids.

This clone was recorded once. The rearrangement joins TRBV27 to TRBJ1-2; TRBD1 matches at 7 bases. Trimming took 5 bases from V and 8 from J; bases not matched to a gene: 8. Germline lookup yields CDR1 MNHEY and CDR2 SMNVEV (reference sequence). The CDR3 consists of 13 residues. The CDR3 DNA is TGTGCCAGCAGTAACAGGGGCATCGGAGGCTACACCTTC. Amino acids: CASSNRGIGGYTF.

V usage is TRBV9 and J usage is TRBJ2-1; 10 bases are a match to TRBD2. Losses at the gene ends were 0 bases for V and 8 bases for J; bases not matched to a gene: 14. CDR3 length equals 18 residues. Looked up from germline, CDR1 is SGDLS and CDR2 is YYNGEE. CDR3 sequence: CASSVAVASGSPFDEQFF. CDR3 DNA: TGTGCCAGCAGCGTAGCTGTGGCTAGCGGGAGTCCTTTCGATGAGCAGTTCTTC.

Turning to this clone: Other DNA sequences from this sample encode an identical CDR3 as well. For the CDR3, the DNA is TGTGCCAGCAGCTTAGCAGGGACTGAAGCTTTCTTT. This sequence encodes CASSLAGTEAFF. This chain joins TRBV7-2 and TRBJ1-1; D ambiguous. The V and J ends lost 0 bases and 5 bases respectively, with 4 bases between them. There are 12 residues in the CDR3. Germline CDR1 and CDR2: SGHTA and FQGNSA.

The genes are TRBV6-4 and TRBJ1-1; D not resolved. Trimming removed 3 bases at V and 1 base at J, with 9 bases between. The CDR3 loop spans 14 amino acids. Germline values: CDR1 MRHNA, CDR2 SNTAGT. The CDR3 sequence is CASSESSANTEAFF. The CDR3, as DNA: TGTGCCAGCAGTGAAAGTAGCGCGAACACTGAAGCTTTCTTT.

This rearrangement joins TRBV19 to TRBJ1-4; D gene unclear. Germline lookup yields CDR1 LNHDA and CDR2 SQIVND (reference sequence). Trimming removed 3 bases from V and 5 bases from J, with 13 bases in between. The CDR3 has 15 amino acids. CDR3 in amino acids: CASSIGVGQNEKLFF. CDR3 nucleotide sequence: TGTGCCAGTAGTATCGGGGTTGGGCAGAATGAAAAACTGTTTTTT.

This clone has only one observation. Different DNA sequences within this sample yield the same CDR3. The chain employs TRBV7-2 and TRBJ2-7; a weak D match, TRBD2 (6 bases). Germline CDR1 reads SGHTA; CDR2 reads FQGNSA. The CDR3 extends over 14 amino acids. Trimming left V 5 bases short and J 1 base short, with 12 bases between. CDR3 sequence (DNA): TGTGCCAGCAGCCTCGGCGGGAATTCCTACGAGCAGTACTTC. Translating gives CASSLGGNSYEQYF.

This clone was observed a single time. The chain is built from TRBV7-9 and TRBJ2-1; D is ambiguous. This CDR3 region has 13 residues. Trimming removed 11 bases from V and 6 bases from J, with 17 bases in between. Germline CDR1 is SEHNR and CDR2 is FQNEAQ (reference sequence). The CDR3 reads CAGKLGWSNEQFF. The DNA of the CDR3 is TGTGCCGGAAAGCTGGGGTGGTCCAATGAGCAGTTCTTC.

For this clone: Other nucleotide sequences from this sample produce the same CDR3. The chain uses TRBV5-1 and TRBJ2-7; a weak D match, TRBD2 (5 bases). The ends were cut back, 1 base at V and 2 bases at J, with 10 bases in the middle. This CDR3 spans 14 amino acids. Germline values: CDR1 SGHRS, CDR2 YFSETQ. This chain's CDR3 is CASSLSRGTYEQYF. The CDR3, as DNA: TGCGCCAGCAGCTTGTCAAGAGGGACCTACGAGCAGTACTTC.

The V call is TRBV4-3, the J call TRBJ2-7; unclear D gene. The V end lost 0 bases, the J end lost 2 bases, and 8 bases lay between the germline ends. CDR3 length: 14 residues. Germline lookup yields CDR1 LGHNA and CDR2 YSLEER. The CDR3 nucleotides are TGCGCCAGCAGCCAAGATACCGGAACCTACGAGCAGTACTTC. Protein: CASSQDTGTYEQYF.

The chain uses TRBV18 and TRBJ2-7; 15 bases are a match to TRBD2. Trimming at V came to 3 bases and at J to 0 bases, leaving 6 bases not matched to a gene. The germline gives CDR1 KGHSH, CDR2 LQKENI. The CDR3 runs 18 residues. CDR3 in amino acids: CASSPGTSGRLTSYEQYF. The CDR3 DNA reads TGTGCCAGCTCACCTGGGACTAGCGGGAGGCTTACCTCCTACGAGCAGTACTTC.

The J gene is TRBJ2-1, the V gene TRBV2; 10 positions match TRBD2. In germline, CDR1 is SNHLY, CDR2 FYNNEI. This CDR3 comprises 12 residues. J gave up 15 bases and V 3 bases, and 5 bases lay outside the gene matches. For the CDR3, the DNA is TGTGCCAGCAGTGACGGTAGCGGGAGGCGGTTCTTC. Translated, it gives CASSDGSGRRFF. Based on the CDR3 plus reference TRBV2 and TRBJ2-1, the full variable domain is EPEVTQTPSHQVTQMGQEVILRCVPISNHLYFYWYRQILGQKVEFLVSFYNNEISEKSEIFDDQFSVERPDGSNFTLKIRSTKLEDSAMYFCASSDGSGRRFFGPGTRLTVL.

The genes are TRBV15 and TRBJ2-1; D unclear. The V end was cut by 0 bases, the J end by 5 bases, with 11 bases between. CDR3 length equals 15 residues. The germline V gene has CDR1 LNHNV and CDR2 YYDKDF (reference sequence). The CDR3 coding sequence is TGTGCCACCAGCAGAGATCAGGCAGGCGACAATGAGCAGTTCTTC. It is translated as CATSRDQAGDNEQFF. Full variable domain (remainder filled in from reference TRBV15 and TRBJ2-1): DAMVIQNPRYQVTQFGKPVTLSCSQTLNHNVMYWYQQKSSQAPKLLFHYYDKDFNNEADTPDNFQSRRPNTSFCFLDIRSPGLGDTAMYLCATSRDQAGDNEQFFGPGTRLTVL.

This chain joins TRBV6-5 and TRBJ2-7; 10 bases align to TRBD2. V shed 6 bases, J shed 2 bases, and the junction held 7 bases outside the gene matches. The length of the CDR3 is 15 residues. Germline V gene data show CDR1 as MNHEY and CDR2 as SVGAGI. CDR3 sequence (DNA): TGTGCCAGCAGGATCGGGACTAGCGTTCCCTACGAGCAGTACTTC. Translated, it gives CASRIGTSVPYEQYF.

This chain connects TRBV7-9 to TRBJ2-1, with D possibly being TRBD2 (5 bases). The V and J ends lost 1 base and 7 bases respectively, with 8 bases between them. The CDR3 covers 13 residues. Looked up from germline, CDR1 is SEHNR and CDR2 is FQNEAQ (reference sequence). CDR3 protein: CASSLVGGNEQFF. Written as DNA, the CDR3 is TGTGCCAGCAGCTTAGTAGGCGGGAATGAGCAGTTCTTC.

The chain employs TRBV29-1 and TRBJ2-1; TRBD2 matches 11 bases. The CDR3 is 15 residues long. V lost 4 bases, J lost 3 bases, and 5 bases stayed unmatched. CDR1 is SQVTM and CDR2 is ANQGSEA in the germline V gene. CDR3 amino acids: CSVAIAGGFYNEQFF. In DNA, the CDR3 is TGCAGCGTTGCAATAGCGGGAGGGTTCTACAATGAGCAGTTCTTC.

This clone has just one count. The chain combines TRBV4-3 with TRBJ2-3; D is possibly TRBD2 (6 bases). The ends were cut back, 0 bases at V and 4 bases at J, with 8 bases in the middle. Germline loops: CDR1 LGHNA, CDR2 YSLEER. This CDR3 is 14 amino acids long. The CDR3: CASSQDGTSDTQYF. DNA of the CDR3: TGCGCCAGCAGCCAAGATGGGACTTCAGATACGCAGTATTTT.

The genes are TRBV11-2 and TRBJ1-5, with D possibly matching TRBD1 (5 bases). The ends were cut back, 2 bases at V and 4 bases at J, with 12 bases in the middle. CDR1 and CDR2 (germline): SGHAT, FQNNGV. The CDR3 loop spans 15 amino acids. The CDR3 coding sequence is TGTGCCAGCAGCTTAAGGGCGGGGGGAAATCAGCCCCAGCATTTT. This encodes CASSLRAGGNQPQHF.

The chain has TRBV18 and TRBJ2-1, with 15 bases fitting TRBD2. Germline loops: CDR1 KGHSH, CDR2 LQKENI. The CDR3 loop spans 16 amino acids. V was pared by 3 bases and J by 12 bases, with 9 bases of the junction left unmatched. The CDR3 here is CASSPPGLAGGMGQFF. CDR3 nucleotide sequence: TGTGCCAGCTCACCGCCGGGACTAGCGGGAGGTATGGGGCAGTTCTTC.

The CDR3 DNA reads as TGTGCCAGCAGTACCGGGTTTGAGCAGTACTTC. It encodes CASSTGFEQYF. The rearrangement uses TRBV6-6 and TRBJ2-7; D unclear. V was pared by 5 bases and J by 7 bases, with 9 bases between. Germline CDR1 MNHNY, CDR2 SVGAGI (reference sequence). The CDR3 has 11 amino acids.

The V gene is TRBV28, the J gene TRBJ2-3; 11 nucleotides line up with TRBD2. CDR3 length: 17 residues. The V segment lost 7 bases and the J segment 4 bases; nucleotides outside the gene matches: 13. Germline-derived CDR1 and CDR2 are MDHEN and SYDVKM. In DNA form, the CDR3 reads TGTGCCAGCAAAAACACCCTAGCGGGAGGAGGGGCAGATACGCAGTATTTT. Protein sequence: CASKNTLAGGGADTQYF. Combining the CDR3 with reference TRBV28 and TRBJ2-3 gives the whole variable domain DVKVTQSSRYLVKRTGEKVFLECVQDMDHENMFWYRQDPGLGLRLIYFSYDVKMKEKGDIPEGYSVSREKKERFSLILESASTNQTSMYLCASKNTLAGGGADTQYFGPGTRLTVL.

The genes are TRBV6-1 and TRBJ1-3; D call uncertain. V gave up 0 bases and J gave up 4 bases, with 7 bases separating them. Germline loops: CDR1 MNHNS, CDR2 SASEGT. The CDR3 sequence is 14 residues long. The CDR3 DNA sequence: TGTGCCAGCAGTGAAGCAAGCCACGGAAACACCATATATTTT. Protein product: CASSEASHGNTIYF.

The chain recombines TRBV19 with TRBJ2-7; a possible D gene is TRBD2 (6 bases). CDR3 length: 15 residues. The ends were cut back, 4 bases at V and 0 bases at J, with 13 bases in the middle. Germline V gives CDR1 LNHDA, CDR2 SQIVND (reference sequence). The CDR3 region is CASSTGRSSSYEQYF. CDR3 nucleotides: TGTGCCAGTAGTACGGGGAGGTCGAGCTCCTACGAGCAGTACTTC.

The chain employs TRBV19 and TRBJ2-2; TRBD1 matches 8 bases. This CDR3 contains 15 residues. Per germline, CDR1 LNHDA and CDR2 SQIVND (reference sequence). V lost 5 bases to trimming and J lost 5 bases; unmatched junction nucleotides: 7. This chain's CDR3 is CASSWRQGSTGELFF. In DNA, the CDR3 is TGTGCCAGTAGTTGGAGACAGGGGAGTACCGGGGAGCTGTTTTTT.

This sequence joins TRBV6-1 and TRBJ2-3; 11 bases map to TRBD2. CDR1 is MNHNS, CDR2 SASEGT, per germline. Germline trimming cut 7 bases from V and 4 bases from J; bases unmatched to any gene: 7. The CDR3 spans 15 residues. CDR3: CASNGLAGGADTQYF. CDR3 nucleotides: TGTGCCAGCAACGGGCTAGCGGGAGGAGCAGATACGCAGTATTTT.

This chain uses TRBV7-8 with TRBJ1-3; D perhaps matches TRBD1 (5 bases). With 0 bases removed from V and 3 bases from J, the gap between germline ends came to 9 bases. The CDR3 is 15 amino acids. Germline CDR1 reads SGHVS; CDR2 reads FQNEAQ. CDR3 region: CASSLADTDGNTIYF. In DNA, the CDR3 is TGTGCCAGCAGCTTAGCGGACACAGATGGAAACACCATATATTTT.